A single sample gave rise to the 25 T cell receptor beta chains below, sequenced in a study of blood T cell repertoires in COVID-19. The repertoire was sequenced with immunoSEQ multiplex PCR; TCRdb's copy has only in-frame clones and lacks some. The repertoire holds approximately 210,000 clones, with 75% to 85% as singletons. The sequencing sample was made of PBMCs or T cells enriched from blood (not recorded which). These receptors came from a man aged 25 to 40 with acute COVID-19.

The gene calls are TRBV12-3 or TRBV12-4 and TRBJ1-5, with D unresolved. CDR3 length equals 13 residues. Trimming cost V 5 bases and J 6 bases, with 11 bases left between them. As DNA, the CDR3 is TGTGCCAGCAGTGGTGAACCGGGTCAGCCCCAGCATTTT. It codes for CASSGEPGQPQHF.

This chain uses TRBV9 with TRBJ1-1; TRBD1 might be the D (5 bases). The CDR3 totals 13 residues. The germline V gene has CDR1 SGDLS and CDR2 YYNGEE. V lost 3 bases to trimming and J lost 3 bases, with 9 bases between them. CDR3 sequence reads: CASSAQGDTEAFF. DNA for the CDR3: TGTGCCAGCAGCGCCCAAGGGGACACTGAAGCTTTCTTT.

V usage is TRBV9 and J usage is TRBJ1-2; 7 bases are a match to TRBD1. Germline V gene sequence: CDR1 SGDLS, CDR2 YYNGEE. CDR3 length: 15 amino acids. Unmatched junction bases numbered 7, after V lost 0 bases and J lost 5 bases. The CDR3 protein is CASSVETGVGYGYTF. In DNA, the CDR3 is TGTGCCAGCAGCGTAGAAACAGGGGTCGGGTATGGCTACACCTTC.

The gene calls are TRBV28 and TRBJ2-3, with 9 bases that match TRBD1. The J segment lost 7 bases and the V segment lost 5 bases, leaving 7 bases of the junction unmatched. Germline values: CDR1 MDHEN, CDR2 SYDVKM. This CDR3 has 14 residues. CDR3 residues: CASSPGQGMNTQYF. CDR3 DNA sequence: TGTGCCAGCAGTCCGGGACAGGGAATGAATACGCAGTATTTT.

The chain has TRBV5-1 and TRBJ1-1, with a possible D match to TRBD1 (6 bases). V shed 4 bases and J shed 0 bases, with 16 bases lying between them. The CDR3 contains 16 residues. Looked up from germline, CDR1 is SGHRS and CDR2 is YFSETQ. Here the CDR3 DNA reads TGCGCCAGCAGCCCGACCACAGGGTTCATGAACACTGAAGCTTTCTTT. Protein sequence: CASSPTTGFMNTEAFF.

The sample holds one count of this clone. The J gene is TRBJ2-7, the V gene TRBV7-9, with 7 bases identical to TRBD2. Germline V CDR1 and CDR2: SEHNR, FQNEAQ (reference sequence). The CDR3 loop spans 16 amino acids. V was clipped by 4 bases and J by 0 bases; unmatched bases: 9. The CDR3 region is CASSSKSGESSYEQYF. The CDR3 DNA sequence: TGTGCCAGCAGCTCAAAAAGCGGGGAGAGCTCCTACGAGCAGTACTTC.

The V call is TRBV28, the J call TRBJ2-2, with 9 bases matching TRBD1. The CDR3 loop spans 15 amino acids. Germline V gene sequence: CDR1 MDHEN, CDR2 SYDVKM. Trimming took 5 bases from V and 6 from J; bases not matched to a gene: 7. CDR3 DNA sequence: TGTGCCAGCAGTCCGCCGGGACAGGGCGCCGGGGAGCTGTTTTTT. Amino acid sequence: CASSPPGQGAGELFF.

This clone occurred a few times. The chain links TRBV13 to TRBJ2-5; 8 bases line up with TRBD2. The V and J ends lost 2 bases and 3 bases, in that order; junction bases with no gene match: 8. Germline V gene data show CDR1 as PRHDT and CDR2 as FYEKMQ (reference sequence). CDR3 length: 16 amino acids. CDR3 loop: CASSLRGGEREETQYF. The CDR3 bases are TGTGCCAGCAGCTTACGGGGGGGAGAGAGAGAAGAGACCCAGTACTTC.

The rearrangement links TRBV10-1 to TRBJ1-1; 10 bases agree with TRBD1. The ends lost 8 bases at V and 4 bases at J; junction bases unmatched: 4. Germline loops: CDR1 WNHNN, CDR2 SYGVQD (reference sequence). This CDR3 spans 13 amino acids. The chain's CDR3 is CASQGQGGTEAFF. In DNA form, the CDR3 reads TGCGCCAGCCAAGGACAGGGGGGCACTGAAGCTTTCTTT.

The chain uses TRBV27 and TRBJ1-1; D possibly corresponds to TRBD1 (5 bases). Trimming left V 5 bases short and J 0 bases short, with 7 bases between. Germline CDR1 and CDR2: MNHEY and SMNVEV (reference sequence). The CDR3 sequence is 13 residues long. This CDR3 is CASSPQVNTEAFF. The CDR3 nucleotides read TGTGCCAGCAGTCCACAGGTGAACACTGAAGCTTTCTTT.

This clone was recorded once. The chain is built from TRBV7-2 and TRBJ1-3; TRBD1 matches 9 bases. Germline V lookup: CDR1 SGHTA, CDR2 FQGNSA. CDR3 length equals 15 residues. Unmatched junction bases numbered 5, after V lost 5 bases and J lost 3 bases. The CDR3 sequence: CASSPGTGFGNTIYF. DNA of the CDR3: TGTGCCAGCAGCCCCGGGACAGGGTTTGGAAACACCATATATTTT.

The chain is built from TRBV5-1 and TRBJ2-3; TRBD2 matches at 13 bases. Per the germline V gene, CDR1 is SGHRS and CDR2 is YFSETQ. The CDR3 loop spans 17 amino acids. The trim removed 0 bases at V and 4 bases at J, leaving 5 bases unmatched. CDR3 loop: CASSLETSGGLSDTQYF. In DNA, the CDR3 is TGCGCCAGCAGCTTGGAGACTAGCGGGGGGCTATCAGATACGCAGTATTTT. The full variable domain, rest sourced from reference TRBV5-1 and TRBJ2-3, is KAGVTQTPRYLIKTRGQQVTLSCSPISGHRSVSWYQQTPGQGLQFLFEYFSETQRNKGNFPGRFSGRQFSNSRSEMNVSTLELGDSALYLCASSLETSGGLSDTQYFGPGTRLTVL.

A few counts support this clone. The V gene is TRBV2, the J gene TRBJ1-6, with 8 bases that match TRBD1. CDR3 length: 13 residues. V lost 10 bases and J lost 7; bases outside the gene matches: 6. Germline CDR1 SNHLY, CDR2 FYNNEI. For the CDR3, the DNA is TGTGCCAACAGGGGGGGGCCCAATTCACCCCTCCACTTT. This codes for CANRGGPNSPLHF.

The rearrangement joins TRBV28 to TRBJ1-5; D remains ambiguous. The V and J ends lost 5 bases and 10 bases respectively, with 9 bases between them. This CDR3 is built from 11 residues. Per the germline V gene, CDR1 is MDHEN and CDR2 is SYDVKM. The CDR3: CASSKERPQHF. In DNA, the CDR3 is TGTGCCAGCAGTAAGGAGCGACCCCAGCATTTT. The full variable domain, in which reference TRBV28 and TRBJ1-5 provide the parts outside the CDR3, is DVKVTQSSRYLVKRTGEKVFLECVQDMDHENMFWYRQDPGLGLRLIYFSYDVKMKEKGDIPEGYSVSREKKERFSLILESASTNQTSMYLCASSKERPQHFGDGTRLSIL.

This clone was seen only once. This chain links TRBV5-1 with TRBJ2-3; TRBD1 agrees at 10 bases. Germline lookup yields CDR1 SGHRS and CDR2 YFSETQ. V dropped 3 bases and J dropped 4; count of bases not matched to a gene: 2. The CDR3 length is 14 residues. As DNA, the CDR3 is TGCGCCAGCAGCTCCGGGACAGGGGCAGATACGCAGTATTTT. It translates to CASSSGTGADTQYF.

This rearrangement joins TRBV7-6 to TRBJ1-4; D might be TRBD1 (6 bases). V lost 2 bases and J 8 bases, leaving 6 bases between the germline ends. Germline values: CDR1 SGHVS, CDR2 FNYEAQ. This CDR3 spans 12 amino acids. The CDR3 reads CASSLTGEKLFF. CDR3 nucleotide sequence: TGTGCCAGCAGCTTAACAGGGGAAAAACTGTTTTTT.

V usage is TRBV3-1 (or the pseudogene TRBV3-2) and J usage is TRBJ2-7, with 9 bases matching TRBD1. The junction had 7 bases not matched to a gene; V was cut back by 4 bases and J by 3 bases. Germline loops: CDR1 LGHDT, CDR2 YNNKEL (reference sequence). CDR3 length: 15 amino acids. The chain's CDR3 is CASSLRTGDLYEQYF. For the CDR3, the DNA is TGTGCCAGCAGCCTTCGGACAGGGGACCTCTACGAGCAGTACTTC.

The gene calls are TRBV3-1 (or the pseudogene TRBV3-2) and TRBJ2-4; 8 bases fit TRBD1. CDR3 length: 17 amino acids. In germline, CDR1 is LGHDT, CDR2 YNNKEL (reference sequence). The ends lost 2 bases at V and 1 base at J; junction bases unmatched: 7. CDR3 sequence (DNA): TGTGCCAGCAGCCAAACCTCAGGGGGCGAGGCCAAAAACATTCAGTACTTC. Translation gives CASSQTSGGEAKNIQYF.

This chain's CDR3 is CASSQGFGGLKETQYF. The CDR3 DNA sequence: TGTGCCAGCAGCCAAGGTTTCGGGGGACTCAAAGAGACCCAGTACTTC. V gene TRBV3-1 (or the pseudogene TRBV3-2) combines with J gene TRBJ2-5, with D possibly being TRBD2 (6 bases). Germline assignment: CDR1 LGHDT and CDR2 YNNKEL (reference sequence). The CDR3 loop spans 16 amino acids. Trimming removed 1 base at V and 3 bases at J, with 15 bases between.

This chain joins TRBV27 and TRBJ1-4; D might be TRBD1 (6 bases). The germline CDR1 and CDR2 sequences are MNHEY and SMNVEV (reference sequence). V dropped 3 bases and J dropped 0 bases, with 17 bases sitting between them. CDR3 length: 18 residues. CDR3 residues: CASSFQPPGVATNEKLFF. The CDR3 bases are TGTGCCAGCAGTTTCCAACCTCCAGGGGTAGCAACTAATGAAAAACTGTTTTTT.

This clone was observed a few times. This rearrangement joins TRBV11-2 to TRBJ2-1, with D tentatively TRBD1 (6 bases). The germline V and J ends were trimmed by 1 base and 9 bases, with 22 bases remaining between them. The germline gives CDR1 SGHAT, CDR2 FQNNGV. The CDR3 totals 17 residues. DNA for the CDR3: TGTGCCAGCAGCTTAGCCCTCTCATTTGACTGGGGGCGTGAGCAGTTCTTC. Protein sequence: CASSLALSFDWGREQFF.

The rearrangement joins TRBV3-1 (or the pseudogene TRBV3-2) to TRBJ2-3; TRBD2 agrees at 12 bases. V lost 2 bases, J lost 4 bases, and 4 bases stayed unmatched. This CDR3 has 16 residues. CDR1 and CDR2 (germline): LGHDT, YNNKEL (reference sequence). The CDR3 DNA reads as TGTGCCAGCAGCCAACCTAGCGGGGGGGCGGCAGATACGCAGTATTTT. Its protein is CASSQPSGGAADTQYF.

The rearrangement joins TRBV6-5 to TRBJ1-5; 9 bases map to TRBD1. Trimming removed 5 bases from V and 2 bases from J; junction bases left unmatched: 4. The CDR3 is 15 residues long. The germline V gene has CDR1 MNHEY and CDR2 SVGAGI. This chain's CDR3 is CASSTGGSGNQPQHF. The CDR3 DNA follows: TGTGCCAGCAGTACAGGGGGCTCTGGCAATCAGCCCCAGCATTTT.

This sequence joins TRBV9 and TRBJ1-5; D is unclear. The CDR3 covers 13 residues. V was clipped by 0 bases and J by 6 bases, with 7 bases between them. CDR1 is SGDLS, CDR2 YYNGEE, per germline. The CDR3: CASSVDEGQPQHF. CDR3 coding DNA: TGTGCCAGCAGCGTAGATGAGGGTCAGCCCCAGCATTTT.

This clone was detected a few times. The chain carries TRBV7-3 and TRBJ1-1, with 12 positions matching TRBD1. CDR1 and CDR2 from the germline V gene are SGHTA and FQGTGA. With 5 bases clipped from V and 11 bases from J, the junction kept 9 bases outside the gene matches. The CDR3 is 14 amino acids. In nucleotides, the CDR3 is TGTGCCAGCAGCCTACAGGGACAGGGGGCGATGGCTTTCTTT. This translates into CASSLQGQGAMAFF.